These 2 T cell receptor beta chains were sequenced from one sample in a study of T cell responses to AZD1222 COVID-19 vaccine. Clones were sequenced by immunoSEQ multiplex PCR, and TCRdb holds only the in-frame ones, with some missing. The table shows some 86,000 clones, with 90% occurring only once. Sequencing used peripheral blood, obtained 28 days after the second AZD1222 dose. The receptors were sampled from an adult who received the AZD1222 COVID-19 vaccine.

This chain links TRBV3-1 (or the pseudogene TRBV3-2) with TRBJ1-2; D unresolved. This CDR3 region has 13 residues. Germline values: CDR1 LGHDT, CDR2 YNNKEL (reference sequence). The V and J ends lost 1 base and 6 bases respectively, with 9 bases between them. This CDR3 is CASSQAAGHGYTF. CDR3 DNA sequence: TGTGCCAGCAGCCAAGCTGCAGGCCATGGCTACACCTTC.

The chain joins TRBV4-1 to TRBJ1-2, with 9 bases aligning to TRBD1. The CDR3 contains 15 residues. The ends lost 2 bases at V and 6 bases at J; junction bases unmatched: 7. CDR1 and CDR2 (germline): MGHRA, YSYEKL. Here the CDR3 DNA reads TGCGCCAGCAGCCAACCCGGGGACAGGGTTAATGGCTACACCTTC. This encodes CASSQPGDRVNGYTF.